This T cell receptor (beta chain) was retrieved from a study of blood T cell repertoires in COVID-19. Study as a whole: Acute and convalescent COVID-19 samples came from the United States, Italy and Spain.

In the original processing: Estimation of nucleated cell counts relied on the amplification of reference gene primers. Produced via immunoSEQ multiplex PCR; TCRdb's table is partial and in-frame only. V, J and clone size are those of that table, while D and trimming were read from the DNA. The sample shows some 100,000 clones, approximately 79% of them seen only once. Germline V gene sequence: CDR1 LNHDA, CDR2 SQIVND (reference sequence). Trimming removed 3 bases at V and 0 bases at J, with 9 bases between. This CDR3 is 16 amino acids long. Sequenced sample: peripheral blood. The gene calls are TRBV19 and TRBJ2-6, with unresolved D. This receptor was taken from a man aged 70 or older with COVID-19, enrolled during active disease. CDR3 sequence: CASSIPHSSGANVLTF. As DNA, the CDR3 is TGTGCCAGTAGTATCCCACACAGCTCTGGGGCCAACGTCCTGACTTTC. The variable domain in full, completed from reference TRBV19 and TRBJ2-6, reads DGGITQSPKYLFRKEGQNVTLSCEQNLNHDAMYWYRQDPGQGLRLIYYSQIVNDFQKGDIAEGYSVSREKKESFPLTVTSAQKNPTAFYLCASSIPHSSGANVLTFGAGSRLTVL.